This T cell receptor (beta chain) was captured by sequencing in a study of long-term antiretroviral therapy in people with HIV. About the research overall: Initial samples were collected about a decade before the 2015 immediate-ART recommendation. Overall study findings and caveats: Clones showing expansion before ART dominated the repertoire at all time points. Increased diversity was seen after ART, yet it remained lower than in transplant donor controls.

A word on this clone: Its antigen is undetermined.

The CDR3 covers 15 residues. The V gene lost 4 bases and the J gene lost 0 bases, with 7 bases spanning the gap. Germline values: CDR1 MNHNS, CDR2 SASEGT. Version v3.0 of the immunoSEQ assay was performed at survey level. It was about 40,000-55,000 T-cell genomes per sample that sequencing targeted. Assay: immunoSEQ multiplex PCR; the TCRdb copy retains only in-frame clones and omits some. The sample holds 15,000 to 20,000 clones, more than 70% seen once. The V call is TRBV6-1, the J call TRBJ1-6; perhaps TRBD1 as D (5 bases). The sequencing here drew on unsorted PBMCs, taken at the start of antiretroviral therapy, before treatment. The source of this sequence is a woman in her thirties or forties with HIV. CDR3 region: CASSGGSSYNSPLHF. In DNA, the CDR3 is TGTGCCAGCAGTGGGGGGAGCTCCTATAATTCACCCCTCCACTTT.